Listed below are T cell receptor beta chains from one sample, sequenced in a study of blood T cell repertoires in COVID-19. Here immunoSEQ multiplex PCR was the method, and the copy in TCRdb shows in-frame clones only, minus some. The table has some 57,000 clones, nearly 90% seen once. The sequencing sample was made of peripheral blood. These receptors were taken from a man in his 60s with active COVID-19. Each CDR3 is given without its conserved first and last residue. Some rows mark clone size as missing; the rest say once, few, many or name a class of expanded clone.

v_gene	j_gene	abundance	CDR3aa
TRBV2	TRBJ2-2	.	ASRAGLGRTGELF
TRBV7-2	TRBJ2-1	once	ASSPSTSGGLDEQF
TRBV7-3	TRBJ2-3	.	ASSLLGAEADTQY
TRBV28	TRBJ2-1	.	ASSLGGGPGNEQF
TRBV5-1	TRBJ2-3	.	ASSEGTSGGSSYTDTQY
TRBV11-2	TRBJ2-3	once	ASSLSLGSGTQY
TRBV9	TRBJ2-5	.	ASSVAGQEQETQY
TRBV6-5	TRBJ2-3	.	ASSYRQGAHSDTQY
TRBV9	TRBJ1-6	few	ASSVGGTNSPLH
TRBV27	TRBJ1-1	.	ASSSRTEMNTEAF
TRBV18	TRBJ2-7	.	ASSPLPGQGDEQY
TRBV5-1	TRBJ2-1	.	ASSLGNSGNNEQF
TRBV18	TRBJ1-5	.	ASSEAGNNQPQH
TRBV6-5	TRBJ2-7	.	ASTYGRGYYEQY
TRBV14	TRBJ1-6	.	ASSPLTEGTTLH
TRBV18	TRBJ2-7	once	ASSRSSYEQY
TRBV29-1	TRBJ2-1	.	SAGPVIAGVHEQF
TRBV9	TRBJ1-6	once	ASSLEVSYNSPLH
TRBV11-2	TRBJ2-7	.	ASSITGLAGASHEQY
TRBV5-8	TRBJ2-7	.	ASSDRDYEQY
TRBV2	TRBJ2-7	.	ASRVASGEYEQY
TRBV9	TRBJ2-7	.	ASSEDSFYEQY
TRBV4-1	TRBJ1-1	.	ASSQVAFDILNTEAF
TRBV29-1	TRBJ2-7	.	SVGGMASSYEQY
TRBV30	TRBJ1-2	.	AWVDRGYGYT
TRBV6-5	TRBJ2-7	.	ASSPTGVPYEQY
TRBV14	TRBJ2-7	.	ASSQVPVEQY
TRBV11-2	TRBJ2-7	.	ASSLLPGGGYEQY
TRBV7-9	TRBJ2-7	.	ASSGGQGDYEQY
TRBV3-1/TRBV3-2	TRBJ2-6	.	ASSQRGLAGVSGANVLT
TRBV19	TRBJ2-5	.	ASSIGLALGETQY
TRBV30	TRBJ2-3	.	AWSFRWGDSTDTQY
TRBV5-1	TRBJ2-2	.	ASSPRTGRTGELF
TRBV6-5	TRBJ2-2	.	ASNLGGTGELF
TRBV6-6	TRBJ1-1	.	ASSYDLQGATEAF
TRBV11-2	TRBJ2-5	.	ASRVLRRIQETQY
TRBV4-1	TRBJ1-5	once	ASSQDRDTGQPQH
TRBV11-3	TRBJ1-2	.	ASSLDPAGEGYT
TRBV4-2	TRBJ2-3	.	ASSQEVGQGGTDTQY
TRBV30	TRBJ2-7	.	AWSSQRSGEQY